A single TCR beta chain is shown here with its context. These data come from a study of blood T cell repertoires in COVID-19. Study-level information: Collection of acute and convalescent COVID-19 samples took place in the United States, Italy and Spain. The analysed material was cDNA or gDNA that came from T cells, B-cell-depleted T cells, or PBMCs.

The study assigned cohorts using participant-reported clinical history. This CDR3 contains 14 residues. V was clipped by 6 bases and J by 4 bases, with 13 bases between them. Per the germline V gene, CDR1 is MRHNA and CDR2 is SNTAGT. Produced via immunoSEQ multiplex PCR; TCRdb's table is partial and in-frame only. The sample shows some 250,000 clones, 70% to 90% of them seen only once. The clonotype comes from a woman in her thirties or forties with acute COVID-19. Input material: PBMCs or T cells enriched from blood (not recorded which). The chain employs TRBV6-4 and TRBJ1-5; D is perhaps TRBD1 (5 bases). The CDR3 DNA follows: TGTGCCAGCAGACTCCGCGGGGGGAATCAGCCCCAGCATTTT. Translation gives CASRLRGGNQPQHF.